The 5 T cell receptor beta chains given below trace back to one sample, sequenced in a study of cytomegalovirus exposure and HLA in healthy donors. The PCR made use of 60 Vbeta and 13 Jbeta primers. Libraries were prepared by immunoSEQ multiplex PCR; TCRdb keeps only in-frame clonotypes and omits some of them. The sample comprises some 110,000 clones, over 80% of which are singletons, and 6.9% rests with the top ten. Source material: PBMCs. Every receptor here comes from a man aged 25 to 40 in good health and CMV-seropositive.

This clone was seen a single time. The rearrangement links TRBV11-2 to TRBJ2-7, with a possible D match to TRBD1 (7 bases). This CDR3 region has 15 residues. Germline CDR1 is SGHAT and CDR2 is FQNNGV. V was pared by 5 bases and J by 4 bases, with 18 bases between. The CDR3: CASSPTRGRRYEQYF. In DNA form, the CDR3 reads TGTGCCAGCAGCCCAACCAGGGGGAGGAGGTACGAGCAGTACTTC.

The chain joins TRBV23-1 to TRBJ2-5; 8 bases map to TRBD1. TRBV23-1 is an ORF; its function is uncertain. With V trimmed by 3 bases and J by 4 bases, 19 bases remained unmatched. This CDR3 has 19 residues. This CDR3 is CASSQPNFRQGKYRETQYF. The CDR3 DNA sequence: TGCGCCAGCAGTCAGCCGAACTTTAGACAGGGGAAGTATCGAGAGACCCAGTACTTC.

The chain is built from TRBV30 and TRBJ1-1; D gene uncertain. V lost 0 bases and J lost 3, with 8 bases in between. The CDR3 extends over 13 amino acids. CDR1 is GTSNPN and CDR2 is SVGIG in the germline V gene (reference sequence). CDR3 sequence reads: CAWSVGEDTEAFF. The CDR3 DNA follows: TGTGCCTGGAGTGTTGGGGAGGACACTGAAGCTTTCTTT.

In its sample, this clone was seen a few times. The CDR3: CASSSQAPYEKLFF. The CDR3 DNA reads as TGCGCCAGCAGCTCACAGGCTCCTTACGAAAAACTGTTTTTT. The chain carries TRBV5-1 and TRBJ1-4; TRBD1 might be the D (5 bases). The CDR3 runs 14 residues. V dropped 3 bases and J dropped 8 bases, with 14 bases sitting between them. Germline loops: CDR1 SGHRS, CDR2 YFSETQ.

This clone was seen just once. The chain combines TRBV5-4 with TRBJ1-2; D possibly corresponds to TRBD1 (5 bases). V was clipped by 2 bases and J by 0 bases, with 5 bases between them. The length of the CDR3 is 13 residues. Germline V gives CDR1 SGHNT, CDR2 YYREEE (reference sequence). The CDR3 sequence is CASSFRANYGYTF. CDR3 in DNA: TGTGCCAGCAGCTTCAGGGCTAACTATGGCTACACCTTC.